The clone carrying this T cell receptor (beta chain) was counted only a few times. Antigen specificity is unknown. CDR1 is SGHTA and CDR2 is FQGNSA in the germline V gene. With 4 bases clipped from V and 10 bases from J, the junction kept 15 bases outside the gene matches. The CDR3 consists of 16 residues. The use of a sample-barcoded 5' primer and a J-beta primer mix characterized a second PCR of roughly 6 to 12 cycles. Researchers report that a template-switch adaptor with 12 random nucleotides tagged each cDNA molecule. Using its own MiXCR run on the 5' RACE reads, TCRdb lists one record per CDR3 protein. Among 1.6 million or so distinct CDR3 sequences listed, almost 35% were seen once. This sample was taken from a study of blood T cells in healthy people across ages. Study findings and constraints: Per million T cells, TCR beta diversity dropped roughly linearly as age increased. Donor CMV status, an unknown factor, possibly confounded changes in expanded clonotypes. Reliance upon unsorted PBMCs precluded definitive naive versus antigen-experienced comparison.

What was sequenced was blood. This clonotype originated in a woman under 40 in good health. The chain links TRBV7-2 to TRBJ2-7, with 11 bases lining up with TRBD1. CDR3 sequence reads: CASSSDPGTGGHTQYF. CDR3 coding DNA: TGTGCCAGCAGCTCCGACCCCGGGACAGGGGGACACACCCAGTACTTC.